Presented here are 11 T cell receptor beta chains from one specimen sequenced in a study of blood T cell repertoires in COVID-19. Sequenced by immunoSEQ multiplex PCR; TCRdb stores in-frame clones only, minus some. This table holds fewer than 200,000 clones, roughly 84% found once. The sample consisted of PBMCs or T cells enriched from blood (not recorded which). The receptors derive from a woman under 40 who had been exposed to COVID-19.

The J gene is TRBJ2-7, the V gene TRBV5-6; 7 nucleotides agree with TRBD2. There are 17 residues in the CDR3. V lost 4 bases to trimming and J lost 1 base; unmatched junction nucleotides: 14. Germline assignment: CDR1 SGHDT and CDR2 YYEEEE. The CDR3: CASSPGGSGVWSYEQYF. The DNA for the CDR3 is TGTGCCAGCAGCCCTGGGGGGAGCGGGGTTTGGTCCTACGAGCAGTACTTC.

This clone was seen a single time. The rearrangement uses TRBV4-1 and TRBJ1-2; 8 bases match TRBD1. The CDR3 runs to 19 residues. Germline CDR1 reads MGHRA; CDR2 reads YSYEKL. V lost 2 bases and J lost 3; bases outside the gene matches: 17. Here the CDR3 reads CASSQRDGQGVGIDYGYTF. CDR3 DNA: TGCGCCAGCAGCCAACGGGATGGACAGGGAGTGGGTATTGACTATGGCTACACCTTC.

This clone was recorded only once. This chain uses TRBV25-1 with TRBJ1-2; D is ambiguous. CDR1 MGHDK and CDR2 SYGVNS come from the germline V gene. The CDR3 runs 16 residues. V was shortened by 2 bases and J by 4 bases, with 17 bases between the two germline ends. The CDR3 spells CASSEPSPSRVYGYTF. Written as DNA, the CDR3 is TGTGCCAGCAGTGAACCTAGTCCCAGCCGCGTCTATGGCTACACCTTC.

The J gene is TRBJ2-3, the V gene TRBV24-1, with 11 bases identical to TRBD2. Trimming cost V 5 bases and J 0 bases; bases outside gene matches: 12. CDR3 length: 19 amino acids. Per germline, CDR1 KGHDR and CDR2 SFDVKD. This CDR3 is CATSAGSGGDPSSTDTQYF. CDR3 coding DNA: TGTGCCACCAGTGCGGGTAGCGGGGGGGACCCTTCTAGCACAGATACGCAGTATTTT.

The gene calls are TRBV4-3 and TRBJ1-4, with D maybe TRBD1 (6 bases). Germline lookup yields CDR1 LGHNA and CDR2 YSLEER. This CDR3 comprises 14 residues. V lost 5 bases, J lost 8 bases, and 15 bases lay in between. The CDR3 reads CASSAQGFGEKLFF. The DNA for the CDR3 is TGCGCCAGCAGCGCACAGGGATTTGGAGAAAAACTGTTTTTT.

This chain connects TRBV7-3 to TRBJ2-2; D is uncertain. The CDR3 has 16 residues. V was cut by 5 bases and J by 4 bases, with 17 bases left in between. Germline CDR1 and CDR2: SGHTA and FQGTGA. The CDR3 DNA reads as TGTGCCAGCAGCACCTTACCCCCAGGAACCACCGGGGAGCTGTTTTTT. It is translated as CASSTLPPGTTGELFF.

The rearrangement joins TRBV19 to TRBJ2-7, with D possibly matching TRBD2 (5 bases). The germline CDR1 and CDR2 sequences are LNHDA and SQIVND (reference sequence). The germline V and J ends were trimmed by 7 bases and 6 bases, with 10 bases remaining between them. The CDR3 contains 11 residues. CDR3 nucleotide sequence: TGTGCCAGTAAAAGAGGGATCGAGCAGTACTTC. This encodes CASKRGIEQYF.

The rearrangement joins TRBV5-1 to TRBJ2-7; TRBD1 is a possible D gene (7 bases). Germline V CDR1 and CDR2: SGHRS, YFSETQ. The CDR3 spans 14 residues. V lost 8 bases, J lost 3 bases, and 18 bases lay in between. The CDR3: CASAGQPDLYEQYF. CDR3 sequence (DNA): TGCGCCAGTGCGGGACAGCCTGACCTCTACGAGCAGTACTTC.

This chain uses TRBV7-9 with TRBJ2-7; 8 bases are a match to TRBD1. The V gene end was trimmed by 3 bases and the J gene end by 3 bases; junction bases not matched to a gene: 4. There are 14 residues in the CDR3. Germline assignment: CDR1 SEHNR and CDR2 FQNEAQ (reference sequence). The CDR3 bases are TGTGCCAGCAGCTTGTGGGACAGGTACTACGAGCAGTACTTC. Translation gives CASSLWDRYYEQYF.

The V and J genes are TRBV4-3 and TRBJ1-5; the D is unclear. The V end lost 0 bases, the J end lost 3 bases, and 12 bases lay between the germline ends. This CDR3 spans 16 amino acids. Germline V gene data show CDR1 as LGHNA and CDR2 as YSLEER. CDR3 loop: CASSQDIGRPNQPQHF. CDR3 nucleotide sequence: TGCGCCAGCAGCCAAGATATCGGCAGGCCCAATCAGCCCCAGCATTTT.

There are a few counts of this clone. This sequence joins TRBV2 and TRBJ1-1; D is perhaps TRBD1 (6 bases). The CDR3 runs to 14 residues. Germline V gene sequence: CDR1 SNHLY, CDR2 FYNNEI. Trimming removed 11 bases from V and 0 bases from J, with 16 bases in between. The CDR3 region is CARGGLGMNTEAFF. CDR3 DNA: TGTGCCCGTGGGGGCCTCGGCATGAACACTGAAGCTTTCTTT.